These 6 T cell receptor beta chains share one sample of origin, sequenced in a study of T cell repertoires in cytomegalovirus infection. The antigens of these receptors remain unknown. Each CDR3 protein gets one entry after TCRdb re-called the reads with MiXCR. The data show about 330,000 distinct CDR3 sequences, with approximately 30% seen just once and less than 15% held by the top ten. This material consisted of cultured PBMCs, taken from culture after CMV antigen stimulation. All receptors come from a human donor in good health (CMV status not recorded). Some clones in this sample may be carry-over from other donors' samples.

This clonotype was picked up many times. The J gene is TRBJ1-2, the V gene TRBV7-2, with D uncertain. There are 15 residues in the CDR3. Trimming took 1 base from V and 2 from J, leaving 11 bases between them. CDR1 SGHTA and CDR2 FQGNSA come from the germline V gene. CDR3 coding DNA: TGTGCCAGCAGCTTAGGACCCGCTTACAACTATGGCTACACCTTC. Translating gives CASSLGPAYNYGYTF.

The CDR3 region has the DNA TGTGCCAGCAGCGGACACAGGGGACATAATGAAAAACTGTTTTTT. Translation: CASSGHRGHNEKLFF. The gene calls are TRBV7-6 and TRBJ1-4; 7 positions match TRBD1. From germline, CDR1 is SGHVS and CDR2 FNYEAQ. The CDR3 has 15 residues. After removal of 5 bases from V and 4 bases from J, the junction contained 7 bases not matched to a gene.

This clonotype was counted a few times. The chain is built from TRBV15 and TRBJ2-7; no reliable D call. Germline V gives CDR1 LNHNV, CDR2 YYDKDF (reference sequence). Trimming cost V 0 bases and J 5 bases, with 11 bases left between them. The CDR3 runs 14 residues. The CDR3 protein is CATSRDFRQHEQYV. DNA of the CDR3: TGTGCCACCAGCAGAGATTTCAGGCAACACGAGCAGTACGTC.

This clonotype was found a few times. This chain joins TRBV20-1 and TRBJ2-3; 13 bases align to TRBD2. Losses at the gene ends were 6 bases for V and 4 bases for J; bases not matched to a gene: 4. Germline-derived CDR1 and CDR2 are DFQATT and SNEGSKA (reference sequence). There are 14 residues in the CDR3. CDR3: CSAETSGRSDTQYF. The CDR3 DNA is TGCAGTGCCGAGACTAGCGGGAGGTCAGATACGCAGTATTTT.

This clonotype came up a few times. The chain combines TRBV7-9 with TRBJ2-2; 12 bases agree with TRBD2. The V segment lost 5 bases and the J segment 0 bases; nucleotides outside the gene matches: 13. Germline CDR1 reads SEHNR; CDR2 reads FQNEAQ (reference sequence). The CDR3 contains 20 residues. CDR3 sequence: CASSLLGTSGSPTNTGELFF. The CDR3 region has the DNA TGTGCCAGCAGCCTACTAGGGACTAGCGGGTCTCCGACGAACACCGGGGAGCTGTTTTTT.

The V gene is TRBV20-1, the J gene TRBJ2-1, with D possibly being TRBD2 (5 bases). Trimming removed 1 base from V and 4 bases from J, with 20 bases in between. CDR1 is DFQATT and CDR2 is SNEGSKA in the germline V gene (reference sequence). This CDR3 comprises 17 residues. The DNA for the CDR3 is TGCAGTGCTAGAGGATCTGCGAGGAGGCCGGGTTACAATGAGCAGTTCTTC. Translated, it gives CSARGSARRPGYNEQFF.